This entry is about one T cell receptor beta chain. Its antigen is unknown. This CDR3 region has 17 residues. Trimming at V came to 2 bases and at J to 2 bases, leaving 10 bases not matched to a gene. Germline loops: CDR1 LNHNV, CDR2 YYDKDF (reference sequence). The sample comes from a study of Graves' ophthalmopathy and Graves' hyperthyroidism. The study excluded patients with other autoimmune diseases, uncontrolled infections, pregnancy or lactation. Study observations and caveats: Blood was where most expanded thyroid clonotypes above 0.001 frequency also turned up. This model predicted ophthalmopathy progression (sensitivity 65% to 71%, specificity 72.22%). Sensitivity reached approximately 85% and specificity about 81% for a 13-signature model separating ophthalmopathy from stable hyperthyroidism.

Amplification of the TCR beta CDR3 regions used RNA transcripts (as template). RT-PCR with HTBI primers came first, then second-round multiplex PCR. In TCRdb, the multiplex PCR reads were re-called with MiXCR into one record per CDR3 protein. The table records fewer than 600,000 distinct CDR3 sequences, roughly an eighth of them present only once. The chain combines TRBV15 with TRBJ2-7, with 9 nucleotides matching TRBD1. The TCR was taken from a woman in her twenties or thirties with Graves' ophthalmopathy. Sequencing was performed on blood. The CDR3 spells CATSRPRDRDLTYEQYF. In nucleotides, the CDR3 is TGTGCCACCAGCAGACCTAGGGACAGGGACCTAACCTACGAGCAGTACTTC.